This T cell receptor (beta chain) was captured in a study of blood T cell repertoires in COVID-19. The wider study: COVID-19 samples collected from the United States, Italy and Spain covered acute and convalescent phases.

This CDR3 comprises 12 residues. Trimming stripped 5 bases from V and 6 bases from J, with 11 bases between. From germline, CDR1 is SQVTM and CDR2 ANQGSEA. Original processing methods: For nucleated cells, counts were estimated from reference gene primer amplification. The data were produced by immunoSEQ multiplex PCR, yet TCRdb's version contains in-frame clones alone and is incomplete. V, J and clone size reflect that table, while D and trimming were determined from the DNA. This sample has 70,000 or so clones; more than 75% occur once, and the top ten carry approximately 19%. This TCR was sampled from a human donor in a cohort sampled during active COVID-19. This sequence joins TRBV29-1 and TRBJ1-5, with a tentative D call TRBD1 (5 bases). Sequencing was carried out using peripheral blood. The CDR3 DNA is TGCAGCGTTTCCAGGGTAACTCAGCCCCAGCATTTT. This encodes CSVSRVTQPQHF.